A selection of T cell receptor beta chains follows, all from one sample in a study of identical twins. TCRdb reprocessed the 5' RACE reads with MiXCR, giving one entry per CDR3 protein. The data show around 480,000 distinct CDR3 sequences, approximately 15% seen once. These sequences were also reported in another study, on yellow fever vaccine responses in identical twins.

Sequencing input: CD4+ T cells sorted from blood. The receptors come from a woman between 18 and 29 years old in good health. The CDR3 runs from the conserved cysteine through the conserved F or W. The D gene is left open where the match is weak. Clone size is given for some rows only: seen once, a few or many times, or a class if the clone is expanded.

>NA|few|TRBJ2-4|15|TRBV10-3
CAISGNRDPLNIQYF
TGTGCCATCAGTGGGAACAGGGACCCATTAAACATTCAGTACTTC
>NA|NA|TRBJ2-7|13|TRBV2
CASSRDTAYEQYF
TGTGCCAGCAGTAGGGACACGGCCTACGAGCAGTACTTC
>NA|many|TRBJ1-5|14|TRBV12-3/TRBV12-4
CASTPTGSNQPQHF
TGTGCCAGCACCCCGACAGGTAGCAATCAGCCCCAGCATTTT
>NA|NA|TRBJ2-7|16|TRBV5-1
CASSLAPGLQSYEQYF
TGCGCCAGCAGCTTGGCCCCGGGACTCCAATCCTACGAGCAGTACTTC
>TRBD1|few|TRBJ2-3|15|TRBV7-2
CASSFGQGASDTQYF
TGTGCCAGCAGCTTCGGACAGGGGGCGTCAGATACGCAGTATTTT
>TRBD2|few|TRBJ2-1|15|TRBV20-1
CSAILPSGGYNEQFF
TGCAGTGCTATATTACCGAGCGGGGGCTACAATGAGCAGTTCTTC
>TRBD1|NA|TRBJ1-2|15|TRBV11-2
CASSLVGTEIYGYTF
TGTGCCAGCAGCTTAGTGGGGACAGAGATCTATGGCTACACCTTC
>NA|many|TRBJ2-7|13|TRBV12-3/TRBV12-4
CASSASIWREQYF
TGTGCCAGCAGTGCTTCGATCTGGAGGGAGCAGTACTTC
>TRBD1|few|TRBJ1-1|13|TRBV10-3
CAGGQGAGTEAFF
TGTGCCGGGGGACAGGGGGCTGGCACTGAAGCTTTCTTT
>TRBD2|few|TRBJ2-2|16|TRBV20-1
CSARKSGRDYTGELFF
TGCAGTGCTAGAAAGAGCGGGAGGGATTACACCGGGGAGCTGTTTTTT
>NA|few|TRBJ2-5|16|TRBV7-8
CASSLAPWHHQETQYF
TGTGCCAGCAGCTTAGCGCCCTGGCACCACCAAGAGACCCAGTACTTC
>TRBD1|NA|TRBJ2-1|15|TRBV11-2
CASSTTGATYNEQFF
TGTGCCAGCAGTACTACAGGGGCCACCTACAATGAGCAGTTCTTC
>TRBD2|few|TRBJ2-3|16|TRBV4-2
CASSQVPSGRTDTQYF
TGTGCCAGCAGCCAAGTCCCTAGCGGGAGGACAGATACGCAGTATTTT
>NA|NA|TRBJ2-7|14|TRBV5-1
CASSLIPGAYEQYF
TGCGCCAGCAGCTTGATCCCGGGAGCCTACGAGCAGTACTTC
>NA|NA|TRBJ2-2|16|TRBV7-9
CASSRWRDGGTGELFF
TGTGCCAGCAGCCGTTGGAGGGACGGGGGCACCGGGGAGCTGTTTTTT
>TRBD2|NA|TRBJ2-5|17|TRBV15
CATSRERGVRTQETQYF
TGTGCCACCAGCAGAGAACGGGGGGTCAGGACCCAAGAAACCCAGTACTTC
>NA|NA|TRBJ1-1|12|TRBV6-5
CASSYRADEAFF
TGTGCCAGCAGTTACCGGGCGGATGAAGCTTTCTTT
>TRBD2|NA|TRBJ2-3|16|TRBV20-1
CSASILAGGGADTQYF
TGCAGTGCTAGTATTCTAGCGGGAGGAGGCGCAGATACGCAGTATTTT
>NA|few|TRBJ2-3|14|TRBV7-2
CASSPSTLTDTQYF
TGTGCCAGCAGCCCGTCGACCCTCACAGATACGCAGTATTTT
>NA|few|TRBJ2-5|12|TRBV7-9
CASSFQGSAQYF
TGTGCCAGCAGCTTTCAGGGGTCGGCCCAGTACTTC
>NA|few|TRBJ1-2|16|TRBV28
CASSPGTRGFLYGYTF
TGTGCCAGCAGTCCTGGGACCCGGGGATTCCTCTATGGCTACACCTTC
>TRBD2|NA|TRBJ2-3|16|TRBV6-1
CASSRTERAGGDTQYF
TGTGCCAGCAGCAGGACCGAAAGAGCGGGGGGAGATACGCAGTATTTT
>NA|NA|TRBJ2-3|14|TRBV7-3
CASSLLGETDTQYF
TGTGCCAGCAGCTTACTAGGGGAAACAGATACGCAGTATTTT
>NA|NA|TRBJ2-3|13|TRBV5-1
CASRQAVYDTQYF
TGCGCCAGTCGACAGGCGGTCTACGATACGCAGTATTTT
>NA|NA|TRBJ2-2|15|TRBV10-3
CAIKTSEANTGELFF
TGTGCCATCAAGACATCCGAAGCCAACACCGGGGAGCTGTTTTTT
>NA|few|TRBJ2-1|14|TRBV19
CASSDRQAYNEQFF
TGTGCCAGTAGTGATCGGCAGGCTTACAATGAGCAGTTCTTC
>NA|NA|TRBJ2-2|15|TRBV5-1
CASSAGQINTGELFF
TGCGCCAGCAGCGCCGGACAGATAAACACCGGGGAGCTGTTTTTT
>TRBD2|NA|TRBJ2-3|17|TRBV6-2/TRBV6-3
CASSYVSGRAGTDTQYF
TGTGCCAGCAGTTATGTTAGCGGGAGGGCGGGGACAGATACGCAGTATTTT
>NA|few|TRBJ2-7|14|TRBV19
CASSEVGGPYEQYF
TGTGCCAGTAGTGAGGTCGGTGGGCCCTACGAGCAGTACTTC
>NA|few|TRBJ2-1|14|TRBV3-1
CASSRTTTMYEQFF
TGTGCCAGCAGCCGGACTACCACGATGTATGAGCAGTTCTTC
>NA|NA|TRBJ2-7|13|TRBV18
CASSPPGLNEQYF
TGTGCCAGCTCACCACCAGGGTTGAACGAGCAGTACTTC
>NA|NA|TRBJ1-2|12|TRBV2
CAKDRRSYGYTF
TGTGCCAAGGACAGAAGGAGCTATGGCTACACCTTC
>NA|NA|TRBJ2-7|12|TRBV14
CASSHGAYEQYF
TGTGCCAGCAGCCACGGGGCTTACGAGCAGTACTTC
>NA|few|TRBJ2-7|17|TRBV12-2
CASRLGPRRGGSYEQYF
TGTGCAAGTCGCTTAGGCCCCAGGAGGGGGGGATCCTACGAGCAGTACTTC
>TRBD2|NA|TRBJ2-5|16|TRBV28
CASSLLRGMYQETQYF
TGTGCCAGCAGTTTATTGCGGGGGATGTACCAAGAGACCCAGTACTTC
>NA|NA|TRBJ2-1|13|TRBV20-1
CSAVRTEGNEQFF
TGCAGTGCCGTCCGGACTGAAGGGAATGAGCAGTTCTTC
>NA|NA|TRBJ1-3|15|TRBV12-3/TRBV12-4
CASSTGRRSGNTIYF
TGTGCCAGCAGTACGGGACGCCGTTCTGGAAACACCATATATTTT
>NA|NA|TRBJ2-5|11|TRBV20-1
CSARGRETQYF
TGCAGTGCTAGAGGGCGTGAGACCCAGTACTTC
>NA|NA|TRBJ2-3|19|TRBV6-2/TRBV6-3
CASSYSTKERGNPQDTQYF
TGTGCCAGCAGTTACTCGACGAAAGAGCGCGGGAACCCACAGGATACGCAGTATTTT
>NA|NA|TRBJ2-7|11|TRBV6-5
CASSYMHEQYF
TGTGCCAGCAGTTACATGCACGAGCAGTACTTC
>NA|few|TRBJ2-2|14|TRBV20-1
CSAPGIQNTGELFF
TGCAGTGCTCCCGGGATTCAAAACACCGGGGAGCTGTTTTTT
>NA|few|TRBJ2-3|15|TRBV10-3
CAIRIHRDLGDTQYF
TGTGCCATCAGAATACACAGGGATTTGGGAGATACGCAGTATTTT
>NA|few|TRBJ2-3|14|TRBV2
CASIFGVSTDTQYF
TGTGCCAGCATATTCGGGGTTAGCACAGATACGCAGTATTTT
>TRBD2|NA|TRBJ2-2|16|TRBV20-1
CSARLREGRNTGELFF
TGCAGTGCTAGACTGCGGGAGGGCCGGAACACCGGGGAGCTGTTTTTT
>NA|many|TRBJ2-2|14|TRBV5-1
CASSLVGQPGELFF
TGCGCCAGCAGCTTGGTCGGGCAGCCCGGGGAGCTGTTTTTT
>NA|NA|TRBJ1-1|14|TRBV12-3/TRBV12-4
CASSPAPKNTEAFF
TGTGCCAGCAGCCCAGCCCCCAAGAACACTGAAGCTTTCTTT
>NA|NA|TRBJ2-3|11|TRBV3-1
CASSRIDTQYF
TGTGCCAGCAGCCGGATAGATACGCAGTATTTT
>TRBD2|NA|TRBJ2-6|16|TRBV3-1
CASSFNLAAGANVLTF
TGTGCCAGCAGCTTCAACCTAGCGGCCGGGGCCAACGTCCTGACTTTC
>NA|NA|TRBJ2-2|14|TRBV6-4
CASSDQSYTGELFF
TGTGCCAGCAGTGATCAGTCGTACACCGGGGAGCTGTTTTTT
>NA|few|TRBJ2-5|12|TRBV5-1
CASRVYQETQYF
TGCGCCAGCAGGGTGTACCAAGAGACCCAGTACTTC
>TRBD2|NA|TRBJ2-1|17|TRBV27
CASSAGTSGGAVNEQFF
TGTGCCAGCAGTGCAGGGACTAGCGGGGGGGCGGTCAATGAGCAGTTCTTC
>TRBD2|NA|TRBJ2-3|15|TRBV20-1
CSALLGAGVTDTQYF
TGCAGTGCTCTCCTAGGGGCGGGGGTCACAGATACGCAGTATTTT
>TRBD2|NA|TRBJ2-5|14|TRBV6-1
CASSIGGAQETQYF
TGTGCCAGCAGTATCGGGGGGGCGCAAGAGACCCAGTACTTC
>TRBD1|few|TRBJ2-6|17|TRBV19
CASRTTGGSAGANVLTF
TGTGCCAGTAGGACGACAGGGGGCTCCGCTGGGGCCAACGTCCTGACTTTC
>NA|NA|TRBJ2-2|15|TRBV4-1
CASRQTPANTGELFF
TGCGCCAGCAGACAAACCCCGGCGAACACCGGGGAGCTGTTTTTT
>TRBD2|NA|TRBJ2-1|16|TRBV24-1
CATSDTLAGALNEQFF
TGTGCCACCAGTGATACCCTAGCGGGAGCGCTCAATGAGCAGTTCTTC
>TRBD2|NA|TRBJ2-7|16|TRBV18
CASSRGTSGVSYEQYF
TGTGCCAGCTCACGCGGGACTAGCGGAGTCTCCTACGAGCAGTACTTC
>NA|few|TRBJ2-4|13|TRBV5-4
CASSLRQVNIQYF
TGTGCCAGCAGCTTGAGACAGGTTAACATTCAGTACTTC
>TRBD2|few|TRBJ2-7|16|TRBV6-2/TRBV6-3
CATGLAAASQGYEQYF
TGTGCCACCGGACTAGCGGCCGCCTCGCAAGGCTACGAGCAGTACTTC
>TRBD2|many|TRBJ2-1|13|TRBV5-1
CASSLVLAGEQFF
TGCGCCAGCAGCTTGGTATTAGCGGGAGAGCAGTTCTTC